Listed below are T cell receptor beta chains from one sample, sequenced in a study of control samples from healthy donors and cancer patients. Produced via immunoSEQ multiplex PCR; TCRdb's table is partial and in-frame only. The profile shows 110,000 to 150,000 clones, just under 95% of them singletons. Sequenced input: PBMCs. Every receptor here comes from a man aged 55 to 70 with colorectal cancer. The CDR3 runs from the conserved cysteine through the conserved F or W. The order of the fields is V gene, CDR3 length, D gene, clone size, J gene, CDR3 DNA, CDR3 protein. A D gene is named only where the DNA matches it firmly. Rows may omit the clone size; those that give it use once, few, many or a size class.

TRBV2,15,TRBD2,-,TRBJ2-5,TGTGCCAGCAGTACTAGCGGGGGAAGCCAAGAGACCCAGTACTTC,CASSTSGGSQETQYF
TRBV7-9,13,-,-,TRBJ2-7,TGTGCCAGCAGCCCGGAGAGCTCCTACGAGCAGTACTTC,CASSPESSYEQYF
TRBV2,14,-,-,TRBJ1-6,TGTGCCAGCACTCCGTCGGGCAGGGGCTCACCCCTCCACTTT,CASTPSGRGSPLHF
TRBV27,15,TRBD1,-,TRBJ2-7,TGTGCCAGCAGTAAGGACAGGGGTGATACCTACGAGCAGTACTTC,CASSKDRGDTYEQYF
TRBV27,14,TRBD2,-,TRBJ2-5,TGTGCCAGCAGTTTAGGGGGGGACCAAGAGACCCAGTACTTC,CASSLGGDQETQYF
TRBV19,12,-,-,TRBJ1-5,TGTGCCAGTAGTATATTTTTTCAGCCCCAGCATTTT,CASSIFFQPQHF
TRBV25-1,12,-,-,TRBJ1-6,TGTGCCAGCAGTGAATGGAATTCACCCCTCCACTTT,CASSEWNSPLHF
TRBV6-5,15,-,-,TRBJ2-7,TGTGCCAGCAGTTACTCGTTAGGGTGGGGCTACGAGCAGTACTTC,CASSYSLGWGYEQYF
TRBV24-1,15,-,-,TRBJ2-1,TGTGCCACCAGTGATTGGGGCGGCTTCTACAATGAGCAGTTCTTC,CATSDWGGFYNEQFF
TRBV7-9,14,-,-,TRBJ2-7,TGTGCCAGCAGCCTACAGGGTTCTGCGGGGGAGCAGTACTTC,CASSLQGSAGEQYF
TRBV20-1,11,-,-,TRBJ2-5,TGCAGTGCCGGGACCCAAGAGACCCAGTACTTC,CSAGTQETQYF
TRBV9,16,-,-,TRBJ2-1,TGTGCCAGCAGCTCCCCCCCCGGGGGCTCCTACAATGAGCAGTTCTTC,CASSSPPGGSYNEQFF
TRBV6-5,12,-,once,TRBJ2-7,TGTGCCACCCAGACTCCCCGGCGGGAGCAGTACTTC,CATQTPRREQYF
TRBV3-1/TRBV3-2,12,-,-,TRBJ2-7,TGTGCCAGCAGCCAAGGGACAGTCGAGCAGTACTTC,CASSQGTVEQYF
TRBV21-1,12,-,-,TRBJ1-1,TGTGCCAGCAGCAAAGCAGTCCTGGAAGCTTTCTTT,CASSKAVLEAFF
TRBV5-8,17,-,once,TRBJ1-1,TGTGCCAGCAGCCTGCTGGGGACCCAAGTGATGAACACTGAAGCTTTCTTT,CASSLLGTQVMNTEAFF
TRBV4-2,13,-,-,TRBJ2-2,TGTGCCAGCAGCCAAACAGGGACCGGGGAGCTGTTTTTT,CASSQTGTGELFF
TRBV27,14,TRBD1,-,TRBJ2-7,TGTGCCAGCAGTCCTCGACAGGGTCTTTACGAGCAGTACTTC,CASSPRQGLYEQYF
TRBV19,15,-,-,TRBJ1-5,TGTGCCAGTAGCCTCGACTGGGGGGCGGATCAGCCCCAGCATTTT,CASSLDWGADQPQHF
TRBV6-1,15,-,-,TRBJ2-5,TGTGCCAGCAGTGAAGTTTATCGTTCCCAAGAGACCCAGTACTTC,CASSEVYRSQETQYF
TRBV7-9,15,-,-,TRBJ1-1,TGTGCCAGCAGCCTAAGTGCCATATATAACACTGAAGCTTTCTTT,CASSLSAIYNTEAFF
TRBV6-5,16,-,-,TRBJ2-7,TGTGCCAGCAGTTACTCTCACAGGGCCACCACCTACGAGCAGTACTTC,CASSYSHRATTYEQYF
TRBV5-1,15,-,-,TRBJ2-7,TGCGCCAGCAGCTACTTCCGGGAAAGCTCCTACGAGCAGTACTTC,CASSYFRESSYEQYF
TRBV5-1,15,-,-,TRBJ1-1,TGCGCCAGCAGTCCCCTCCCAACAGAGAACACTGAAGCTTTCTTT,CASSPLPTENTEAFF
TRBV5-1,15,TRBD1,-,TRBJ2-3,TGCGCCAGCAGCTGGGGGACAGGAAGCACAGATACGCAGTATTTT,CASSWGTGSTDTQYF
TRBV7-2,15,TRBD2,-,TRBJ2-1,TGTGCCAGCAGCTTATATAGCGGGGCTTACAATGAGCAGTTCTTC,CASSLYSGAYNEQFF
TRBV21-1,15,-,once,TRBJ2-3,TGTGCCAGCAGCAAGGGAGCGGGGCCCACAAATACGCAGTATTTT,CASSKGAGPTNTQYF
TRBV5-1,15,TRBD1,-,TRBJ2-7,TGCGCCAGCAGCTTCCGCCGGGACAGATCCTACGAGCAGTACTTC,CASSFRRDRSYEQYF
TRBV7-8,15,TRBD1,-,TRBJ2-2,TGTGCCAGCAGCTCGACAGGGGTTAACACCGGGGAGCTGTTTTTT,CASSSTGVNTGELFF
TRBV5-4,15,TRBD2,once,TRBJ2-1,TGTGCCAGCAGCGGGCGGGGGGGCCTTCGCGATGAGCAGTTCTTC,CASSGRGGLRDEQFF
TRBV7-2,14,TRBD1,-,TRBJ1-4,TGTGCCAGCAGCCTACGACAGGGGAGAGAAAAACTGTTTTTT,CASSLRQGREKLFF
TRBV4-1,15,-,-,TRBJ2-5,TGCGCCAGCAGCCAAGATAACCGGGGTCAAGAGACCCAGTACTTC,CASSQDNRGQETQYF
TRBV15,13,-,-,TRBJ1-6,TGTGCCACCAGCGGAACGGAAGATTCACCCCTCCACTTT,CATSGTEDSPLHF
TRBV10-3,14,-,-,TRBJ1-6,TGTGCCATCAGTGATTCAGGGGAGAATTCACCCCTCCACTTT,CAISDSGENSPLHF
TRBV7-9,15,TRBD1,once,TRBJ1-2,TGTGCCAGCAGCCCGCAGGGACAGGGTGATAGTGGCTACACCTTC,CASSPQGQGDSGYTF
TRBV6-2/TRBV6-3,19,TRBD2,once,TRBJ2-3,TGTGCCAGCAGTTACCATCCCCTTAGCGGGGGGCGTAGCACAGATACGCAGTATTTT,CASSYHPLSGGRSTDTQYF
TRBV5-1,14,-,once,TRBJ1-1,TGCGCCAGCAGCTTGGATGGGACATGGACTGAAGCTTTCTTT,CASSLDGTWTEAFF
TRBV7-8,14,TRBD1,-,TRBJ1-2,TGTGCCAGCAGCCGGACAGGGGGGTCGGATGGCTACACCTTC,CASSRTGGSDGYTF
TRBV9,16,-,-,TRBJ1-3,TGTGCCAGCAGCGTAGGGGACCCCTCTTCTGGAAACACCATATATTTT,CASSVGDPSSGNTIYF
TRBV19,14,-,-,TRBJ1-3,TGTGCCAGTCAACAGGGAATATCTGGAAACACCATATATTTT,CASQQGISGNTIYF
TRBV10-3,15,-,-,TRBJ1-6,TGTGCCATCAGTGACCCGAAGACCCCGAATTCACCCCTCCACTTT,CAISDPKTPNSPLHF
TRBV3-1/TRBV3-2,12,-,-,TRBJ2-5,TGTGCCAGCAGCCGCCTTGAAGAGACCCAGTACTTC,CASSRLEETQYF
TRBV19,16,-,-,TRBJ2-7,TGTGCCAGTAGTATAGGACGGAAGGGGGAGGCTTACGAGCAGTACTTC,CASSIGRKGEAYEQYF
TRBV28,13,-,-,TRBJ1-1,TGTGCCAGCAGATGGACAGAGAACACTGAAGCTTTCTTT,CASRWTENTEAFF
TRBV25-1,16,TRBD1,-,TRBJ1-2,TGTGCCAGCAGCGACGACAGGACAGGGGGCTCCTATGGCTACACCTTC,CASSDDRTGGSYGYTF
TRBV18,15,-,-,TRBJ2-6,TGTGCCAGCTCACCAGACAACTCTGGGGCCAACGTCCTGACTTTC,CASSPDNSGANVLTF
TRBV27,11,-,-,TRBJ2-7,TGTGCCAGCAGTTTCCAATACGAGCAGTACTTC,CASSFQYEQYF